The 31 T cell receptor beta chains below all came from one sample that was sequenced in a study of blood T cell repertoires in COVID-19. TCRdb keeps only in-frame clones here, not all; method: immunoSEQ multiplex PCR. The sample records about 5,900 clones, 80% to 90% being singletons. What was sequenced was peripheral blood. These receptors were taken from a human donor in a cohort sampled during active COVID-19.

This clone has a single count. J is TRBJ2-2 and V is TRBV6-2 or TRBV6-3; D is unresolved. Trimming cost V 2 bases and J 0 bases, with 10 bases left between them. Germline V CDR1 and CDR2: MNHEY, SVGEGT. The CDR3 runs to 16 residues. CDR3 residues: CASSYIRRTNTGELFF. In DNA, the CDR3 is TGTGCCAGCAGTTACATTCGCAGGACGAACACCGGGGAGCTGTTTTTT.

This sequence joins TRBV3-1 (or the pseudogene TRBV3-2) and TRBJ1-2; D is uncertain. This CDR3 contains 17 residues. CDR1 and CDR2 (germline): LGHDT, YNNKEL (reference sequence). Trimming shortened V by 0 bases and J by 1 base, and 15 bases separated the two germline ends. The CDR3 DNA reads as TGTGCCAGCAGCCAAGATCTATACGGGTCACTTAACTATGGCTACACCTTC. It encodes CASSQDLYGSLNYGYTF.

J is TRBJ1-2 and V is TRBV3-1 (or the pseudogene TRBV3-2), with 7 nucleotides matching TRBD1. CDR3 length equals 15 residues. Germline V gene sequence: CDR1 LGHDT, CDR2 YNNKEL (reference sequence). V lost 3 bases, J lost 1 base, and 5 bases stayed unmatched. Here the CDR3 reads CASSHGQANNYGYTF. The CDR3 bases are TGTGCCAGCAGCCACGGACAGGCGAATAACTATGGCTACACCTTC.

The J gene is TRBJ1-5, the V gene TRBV2; 8 bases agree with TRBD1. This CDR3 has 13 residues. Per the germline V gene, CDR1 is SNHLY and CDR2 is FYNNEI. With V trimmed by 4 bases and J by 7 bases, 3 bases remained unmatched. In nucleotides, the CDR3 is TGTGCCAGCAGTGGGACAGGGAACCAGCCCCAGCATTTT. This sequence encodes CASSGTGNQPQHF.

CDR3: CASSLRGQSGYTF. The CDR3, as DNA: TGTGCCAGCAGCTTAAGGGGACAATCTGGCTACACCTTC. The chain links TRBV5-6 to TRBJ1-2; D might be TRBD1 (6 bases). Trimming removed 2 bases from V and 7 bases from J, with 12 bases in between. CDR1 is SGHDT and CDR2 is YYEEEE in the germline V gene. The CDR3 length is 13 residues.

CDR3 residues: CATSDSRVEVYEQFF. The DNA of the CDR3 is TGTGCCACCAGTGATTCCCGGGTAGAAGTCTATGAGCAGTTCTTC. The J gene is TRBJ2-1, the V gene TRBV24-1; D is undetermined. There are 15 residues in the CDR3. Germline V gene sequence: CDR1 KGHDR, CDR2 SFDVKD. Trimming took off 2 bases at V and 8 bases at J, with 15 bases between the two ends.

V is TRBV5-1 and J is TRBJ2-1; 8 positions agree with TRBD1. V shed 4 bases and J 8 bases; nucleotides not matched to a gene: 8. Germline V CDR1 and CDR2: SGHRS, YFSETQ. The CDR3 is 14 residues long. CDR3 region: CASSPSTGADEQFF. DNA of the CDR3: TGCGCCAGCAGCCCGTCGACAGGGGCGGATGAGCAGTTCTTC.

The table lists this clone with a count of one. V usage is TRBV5-1 and J usage is TRBJ2-1, with 7 bases lining up with TRBD1. CDR1 is SGHRS and CDR2 is YFSETQ in the germline V gene. V shed 0 bases, J shed 6 bases, and the junction held 6 bases outside the gene matches. There are 15 residues in the CDR3. This CDR3 reads CASSLALAGGNEQFF. CDR3 in DNA: TGCGCCAGCAGCTTGGCCTTAGCAGGGGGCAATGAGCAGTTCTTC.

This clone was picked up a small number of times. V gene TRBV5-6 combines with J gene TRBJ2-7; D perhaps matches TRBD1 (6 bases). This CDR3 has 14 amino acids. Trimming removed 7 bases from V and 2 bases from J, with 16 bases in between. Germline CDR1 and CDR2: SGHDT and YYEEEE. This chain's CDR3 is CASERFGQTYEQYF. Written as DNA, the CDR3 is TGTGCCAGCGAGAGGTTCGGACAGACCTACGAGCAGTACTTC.

The CDR3 is CASSPDRSNTGELFF. The CDR3, as DNA: TGTGCCAGCTCACCCGACAGGTCGAACACCGGGGAGCTGTTTTTT. The V call is TRBV18, the J call TRBJ2-2, with D tentatively TRBD1 (6 bases). Germline values: CDR1 KGHSH, CDR2 LQKENI. The CDR3 covers 15 residues. The ends were cut back, 3 bases at V and 0 bases at J, with 8 bases in the middle.

CDR3 nucleotide sequence: TGTGCCAGCAGCCCCACCGGAACATTAGCAGAGACCCAGTACTTC. Translated: CASSPTGTLAETQYF. The rearrangement joins TRBV3-1 (or the pseudogene TRBV3-2) to TRBJ2-5; D unresolved. Germline CDR1 reads LGHDT; CDR2 reads YNNKEL (reference sequence). V was trimmed by 4 bases and J by 4 bases, leaving 16 bases between them. The CDR3 runs to 15 residues.

The V and J genes are TRBV6-6 and TRBJ1-2; TRBD1 agrees at 9 bases. The CDR3 covers 16 residues. V shed 7 bases, J shed 2 bases, and the junction held 11 bases outside the gene matches. Germline values: CDR1 MNHNY, CDR2 SVGAGI (reference sequence). The CDR3 region is CASIHSGQGRNYGYTF. The CDR3 coding sequence is TGTGCCAGCATTCACTCGGGACAGGGACGGAACTATGGCTACACCTTC.

The rearrangement joins TRBV5-4 to TRBJ2-3, with D perhaps matching TRBD2 (6 bases). CDR3 length: 16 amino acids. The V gene's germline CDR1 is SGHNT and CDR2 YYREEE (reference sequence). Trimming left V 1 base short and J 0 bases short, with 12 bases between. CDR3 protein: CASSLPAGSSTDTQYF. The CDR3 DNA follows: TGTGCCAGCAGCTTGCCGGCGGGGTCTAGCACAGATACGCAGTATTTT.

The chain has TRBV10-2 and TRBJ2-1; 13 positions agree with TRBD2. V was pared by 2 bases and J by 8 bases, with 3 bases of the junction left unmatched. CDR3 size: 15 residues. CDR1 and CDR2 (germline): WSHSY, SAAADI. CDR3 coding DNA: TGCGCCAGCAGTGAGCAACTAGCGGGGGGGGATGAGCAGTTCTTC. It encodes CASSEQLAGGDEQFF.

The chain has TRBV5-5 and TRBJ2-1; 9 bases are a match to TRBD1. The CDR3 is 15 residues long. The germline CDR1 and CDR2 sequences are SGHKS and YYEKEE (reference sequence). V gave up 3 bases and J gave up 6 bases; unmatched junction bases: 7. The CDR3 reads CASSSGQGVPNEQFF. CDR3 nucleotides: TGTGCCAGCAGCTCGGGACAGGGAGTACCCAATGAGCAGTTCTTC.

The gene calls are TRBV19 and TRBJ2-2; no clear D gene. The CDR3 runs to 14 residues. Trimming shortened V by 1 base and J by 1 base, and 4 bases separated the two germline ends. Germline CDR1 and CDR2: LNHDA and SQIVND (reference sequence). The CDR3 nucleotides read TGTGCCAGTAGTATAGCCCTGAACACCGGGGAGCTGTTTTTT. It is translated as CASSIALNTGELFF.

This clone appeared a few times. The chain is built from TRBV2 and TRBJ2-5; 12 bases agree with TRBD1. This CDR3 comprises 15 residues. Losses at the gene ends were 6 bases for V and 4 bases for J; bases not matched to a gene: 6. Germline V lookup: CDR1 SNHLY, CDR2 FYNNEI. CDR3 sequence: CASSAGTGGRETQYF. The CDR3 DNA reads as TGTGCCAGCAGCGCCGGGACAGGGGGCCGAGAGACCCAGTACTTC.

The rearrangement joins TRBV7-9 to TRBJ1-4; 10 positions agree with TRBD1. The CDR3 consists of 17 residues. The V gene end was trimmed by 1 base and the J gene end by 3 bases; junction bases not matched to a gene: 5. Germline CDR1 reads SEHNR; CDR2 reads FQNEAQ (reference sequence). This CDR3 reads CASSLVGTGAANEKLFF. CDR3 DNA: TGTGCCAGCAGCTTAGTCGGGACAGGGGCAGCTAATGAAAAACTGTTTTTT.

This chain joins TRBV29-1 and TRBJ2-5, with 12 bases that match TRBD1. Germline CDR1 reads SQVTM; CDR2 reads ANQGSEA. Germline trimming cut 4 bases from V and 4 bases from J; bases unmatched to any gene: 4. The CDR3 totals 14 residues. The DNA of the CDR3 is TGCAGCGTTGGGTGGGACAGGGGGCGAGAGACCCAGTACTTC. Protein sequence: CSVGWDRGRETQYF.

About this clone itself: A junction end diverges from the germline sequence, so it may reflect a read error. The CDR3 region is CASSQSFLEGEVRNAEAFF. The CDR3 DNA sequence: TGCGCCAGCAGTCAATCGTTTTTGGAGGGTGAGGTTCGGAACGCTGAAGCTTTCTTT. The rearrangement uses TRBV23-1 and TRBJ1-1, with unresolved D. TRBV23-1 is marked as an open reading frame, function uncertain. This CDR3 contains 19 residues.

This clone was seen only once. This chain links TRBV6-6 with TRBJ1-1; 7 bases match TRBD1. Germline trimming cut 5 bases from V and 0 bases from J; bases unmatched to any gene: 6. CDR1 MNHNY and CDR2 SVGAGI come from the germline V gene (reference sequence). The CDR3 contains 15 residues. The CDR3 region has the DNA TGTGCCAGCAGTACCGGGACAGCATTGAACACTGAAGCTTTCTTT. The encoded protein is CASSTGTALNTEAFF.

The chain uses TRBV13 and TRBJ1-3, with 7 nucleotides matching TRBD1. This CDR3 has 13 residues. Unmatched junction bases numbered 2, after V lost 4 bases and J lost 5 bases. CDR1 and CDR2 from the germline V gene are PRHDT and FYEKMQ (reference sequence). The CDR3 sequence: CASSSTGRNTIYF. The CDR3 DNA reads as TGTGCCAGCAGCTCGACAGGGAGAAACACCATATATTTT.

This clone was recorded a few times. V and J are TRBV7-6 and TRBJ2-7; TRBD1 aligns across 8 bases. Per the germline V gene, CDR1 is SGHVS and CDR2 is FNYEAQ. The length of the CDR3 is 16 residues. V dropped 3 bases and J dropped 1; count of bases not matched to a gene: 8. The CDR3 reads CASSLNTGDRSYEQYF. CDR3 bases: TGTGCCAGCAGCTTGAATACCGGGGACAGGTCCTACGAGCAGTACTTC. Using reference TRBV7-6 and TRBJ2-7 for the parts outside the CDR3, the full variable domain is GAGVSQSPRYKVTKRGQDVALRCDPISGHVSLYWYRQALGQGPEFLTYFNYEAQQDKSGLPNDRFSAERPEGSISTLTIQRTEQRDSAMYRCASSLNTGDRSYEQYFGPGTRLTVT.

In this sample, this clone is large (0.1 to 1%). V gene TRBV21-1 combines with J gene TRBJ1-5. TRBV21-1 is flagged as a pseudogene. The CDR3 covers 14 residues. The CDR3 reads CASPGFHSNQPQHF. The CDR3 DNA reads TGTGCCAGCCCCGGGTTCCATAGCAATCAGCCCCAGCATTTT.

This clone has more than one count but fewer than ten. This rearrangement joins TRBV6-5 to TRBJ1-2; 12 bases align to TRBD1. The CDR3 has 14 amino acids. The germline CDR1 and CDR2 sequences are MNHEY and SVGAGI. V was clipped by 4 bases and J by 7 bases; unmatched bases: 4. The CDR3 DNA follows: TGTGCCAGCAGTTTCACGGGACAGGGGGCTGGCTACACCTTC. Its protein product is CASSFTGQGAGYTF.

The chain carries TRBV27 and TRBJ2-2; perhaps TRBD2 as D (5 bases). Trimming stripped 5 bases from V and 5 bases from J, with 15 bases between. Per the germline V gene, CDR1 is MNHEY and CDR2 is SMNVEV (reference sequence). The CDR3 is made up of 15 amino acids. As DNA, the CDR3 is TGTGCCAGCAGTCCACCGGGCCGGGAAACCGGGGAGCTGTTTTTT. Translation gives CASSPPGRETGELFF.

This rearrangement joins TRBV5-4 to TRBJ1-3; D perhaps matches TRBD1 (6 bases). The germline V and J ends were trimmed by 4 bases and 2 bases, with 10 bases remaining between them. The CDR3 sequence is 14 residues long. The germline CDR1 and CDR2 sequences are SGHNT and YYREEE (reference sequence). CDR3 coding DNA: TGTGCCAGCAGCCCGAAGGGGGCTGGAAACACCATATATTTT. It specifies CASSPKGAGNTIYF.

This chain joins TRBV6-2 or TRBV6-3 and TRBJ1-3; D is ambiguous. Germline V lookup: CDR1 MNHEY, CDR2 SVGEGT. V was trimmed by 4 bases and J by 0 bases, leaving 16 bases between them. The CDR3 runs 17 residues. The DNA for the CDR3 is TGTGCCAGCAGTTCAATTACCCGGGAACGCTCTGGAAACACCATATATTTT. Its translation is CASSSITRERSGNTIYF.

The V gene is TRBV19, the J gene TRBJ2-3, with D unclear. V lost 6 bases, J lost 1 base, and 11 bases lay in between. CDR3 size: 14 residues. Germline V gene data show CDR1 as LNHDA and CDR2 as SQIVND (reference sequence). CDR3 bases: TGTGCCAGTAGCCCCAGGTACGGCACAGATACGCAGTATTTT. Amino acids: CASSPRYGTDTQYF.

The chain links TRBV30 to TRBJ1-2, with D uncertain. This CDR3 comprises 14 residues. Per germline, CDR1 GTSNPN and CDR2 SVGIG (reference sequence). V lost 3 bases and J 2 bases, leaving 13 bases between the germline ends. The CDR3 DNA is TGTGCCTGGAGGTCCCGGGATTACAACTATGGCTACACCTTC. Its translation is CAWRSRDYNYGYTF. The variable domain in full, with the rest retrieved from reference TRBV30 and TRBJ1-2, is SQTIHQWPATLVQPVGSPLSLECTVEGTSNPNLYWYRQAAGRGLQLLFYSVGIGQISSEVPQNLSASRPQDRQFILSSKKLLLSDSGFYLCAWRSRDYNYGYTFGSGTRLTVV.

CDR3 in DNA: TGTGCCAGCAGCGTAGAAGGGGGTGAGCAGTACTTC. It codes for CASSVEGGEQYF. This chain uses TRBV9 with TRBJ2-7; D is possibly TRBD1 (6 bases). Trimming pared 0 bases from V and 7 bases from J, leaving 8 bases between. The CDR3 loop spans 12 amino acids. Per the germline V gene, CDR1 is SGDLS and CDR2 is YYNGEE. Together with reference TRBV9 and TRBJ2-7, the CDR3 gives the full variable domain: DSGVTQTPKHLITATGQRVTLRCSPRSGDLSVYWYQQSLDQGLQFLIQYYNGEERAKGNILERFSAQQFPDLHSELNLSSLELGDSALYFCASSVEGGEQYFGPGTRLTVT.